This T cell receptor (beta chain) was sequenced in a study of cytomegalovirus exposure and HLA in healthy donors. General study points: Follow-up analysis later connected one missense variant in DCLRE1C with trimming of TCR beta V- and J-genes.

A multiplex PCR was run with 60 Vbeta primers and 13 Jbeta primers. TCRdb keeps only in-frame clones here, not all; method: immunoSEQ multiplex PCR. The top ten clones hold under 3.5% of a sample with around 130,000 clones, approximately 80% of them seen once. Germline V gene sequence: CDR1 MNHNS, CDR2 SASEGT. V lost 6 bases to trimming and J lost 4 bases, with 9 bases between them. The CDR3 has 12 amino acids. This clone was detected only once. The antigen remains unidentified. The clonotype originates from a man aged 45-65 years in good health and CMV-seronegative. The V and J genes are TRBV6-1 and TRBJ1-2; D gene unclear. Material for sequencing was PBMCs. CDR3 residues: CASSRQSYGYTF. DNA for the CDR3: TGTGCCAGCAGCCGCCAGTCCTATGGCTACACCTTC.